The TCR beta chain described here comes from a study of blood T cell repertoires in COVID-19. The method was immunoSEQ multiplex PCR; TCRdb's version includes in-frame clones alone and lacks a portion of them. This sample has fewer than 250,000 clones; 85% to 90% occur once, and the top ten carry roughly 16%. Trimming stripped 3 bases from V and 6 bases from J, with 15 bases between. The V gene's germline CDR1 is SGHNT and CDR2 YENEEA. The CDR3 spans 15 residues. During the 2 weeks before they entered the study, exposed participants had met someone with a PCR-confirmed or clinician-diagnosed COVID-19 case.

The source of this sequence is a man aged 25-45 years who had been exposed to COVID-19. Sequenced input: PBMCs or T cells enriched from blood (not recorded which). The rearrangement uses TRBV11-3 and TRBJ2-4, with a weak D call TRBD2 (5 bases). The chain's CDR3 is CASSLDSGIGNIQYF. CDR3 DNA: TGTGCCAGCAGCTTGGACTCTGGGATCGGAAACATTCAGTACTTC.